A single sample is the source of the 20 T cell receptor beta chains below, sequenced in a study of cytomegalovirus exposure and HLA in healthy donors. The PCR used 60 Vbeta and 13 Jbeta primers. Generated by immunoSEQ multiplex PCR, the TCRdb table keeps only in-frame clones and is missing some. The sample gives about 94,000 clones, 81% of which show up once; 10% is in the top ten. Sequencing was carried out using PBMCs. The receptors originated from a human donor in good health.

The rearrangement uses TRBV5-1 and TRBJ2-5; 7 nucleotides match TRBD2. The assigned J gene may be wrong: the sequence end matches TRBJ2-7 better. Germline lookup yields CDR1 SGHRS and CDR2 YFSETQ. This CDR3 comprises 14 residues. In DNA, the CDR3 is TGCGCCAGCAGCTTGGCTGCGGGAGTGAACGAGCAGTACTTC. Amino acids: CASSLAAGVNEQYF.

The V gene is TRBV14, the J gene TRBJ2-1, with D possibly TRBD1 on 6 matching bases. Germline V gene lookup returns CDR1 SGHDN and CDR2 FVKESK. The CDR3 is 24 amino acids. Trimming stripped 2 bases from V and 3 bases from J, with 38 bases between. The CDR3: CASSQCSRISRQVPTRAHYNEQFF. The CDR3 nucleotides are TGTGCCAGCAGCCAATGCAGTCGCATTTCGAGACAGGTGCCAACCAGGGCCCACTACAATGAGCAGTTCTTC.

Here the CDR3 reads CASSLRLAGEYNEQFF. DNA for the CDR3: TGTGCCAGCAGCCTCCGACTAGCGGGGGAGTACAATGAGCAGTTCTTC. The chain carries TRBV14 and TRBJ2-1, with 12 bases identical to TRBD2. V shed 4 bases and J 4 bases; nucleotides not matched to a gene: 5. The CDR3 is 16 residues long. Germline CDR1 reads SGHDN; CDR2 reads FVKESK.

Of note for this clone: This sample also contains other DNA sequences that code for the same CDR3. The chain recombines TRBV19 with TRBJ2-5; no clear D. The germline gives CDR1 LNHDA, CDR2 SQIVND (reference sequence). The V gene lost 5 bases and the J gene lost 2 bases, with 9 bases spanning the gap. The CDR3 covers 13 residues. The CDR3 bases are TGTGCCAGTAGTCCAGGATTTCAAGAGACCCAGTACTTC. Its translation: CASSPGFQETQYF.

Written as DNA, the CDR3 is TGTGCCAGCAGTTCAGGGGGATCTGGAAACACCATATATTTT. Encoded protein: CASSSGGSGNTIYF. This chain joins TRBV28 and TRBJ1-3, with TRBD1 matching 7 bases. V lost 4 bases to trimming and J lost 1 base; unmatched junction nucleotides: 1. Germline lookup yields CDR1 MDHEN and CDR2 SYDVKM. The CDR3 consists of 14 residues.

The J gene is TRBJ2-1, the V gene TRBV30; maybe TRBD1 (6 bases). The germline CDR1 and CDR2 sequences are GTSNPN and SVGIG (reference sequence). The CDR3 covers 14 residues. V lost 7 bases, J lost 7 bases, and 20 bases lay in between. CDR3 amino acids: CALEGGFGVNEQFF. In nucleotides, the CDR3 is TGTGCCTTGGAAGGGGGTTTCGGGGTTAATGAGCAGTTCTTC.

The chain employs TRBV6-5 and TRBJ2-3, with unresolved D. Per the germline V gene, CDR1 is MNHEY and CDR2 is SVGAGI. The CDR3 has 12 residues. The germline V and J ends were trimmed by 5 bases and 2 bases, with 5 bases remaining between them. The CDR3 spells CASSDTTDTQYF. CDR3 coding DNA: TGTGCCAGCAGTGACACCACAGATACGCAGTATTTT.

The chain uses TRBV27 and TRBJ2-7; D possibly corresponds to TRBD2 (6 bases). The CDR3 has 14 amino acids. Germline V CDR1 and CDR2: MNHEY, SMNVEV (reference sequence). V lost 3 bases to trimming and J lost 0 bases, with 9 bases between them. The CDR3 reads CASSFAGLSYEQYF. CDR3 bases: TGTGCCAGCAGTTTTGCGGGGCTCTCCTACGAGCAGTACTTC.

This rearrangement joins TRBV2 to TRBJ1-5, with TRBD1 matching over 8 bases. Trimming removed 7 bases from V and 3 bases from J; junction bases left unmatched: 11. CDR3 size: 16 residues. Per germline, CDR1 SNHLY and CDR2 FYNNEI. CDR3 protein: CASTRDRGNPNQPQHF. In nucleotides, the CDR3 is TGTGCCAGCACACGAGACAGGGGCAACCCCAATCAGCCCCAGCATTTT.

This rearrangement joins TRBV5-1 to TRBJ2-5, with 12 bases aligning to TRBD2. CDR1 is SGHRS and CDR2 is YFSETQ in the germline V gene. J lost 5 bases, V lost 4 bases, and 12 bases had no gene match. The CDR3 runs 17 residues. The CDR3 DNA is TGCGCCAGCAGCCCGCTAGGACTAGCGGGAACTCGGGAGACCCAGTACTTC. This encodes CASSPLGLAGTRETQYF.

Regarding this clone: The junction and the germline gene differ at one end; a read error may be behind it. J is TRBJ2-3 and V is TRBV27; TRBD1 agrees at 7 bases. This CDR3 comprises 15 residues. Per germline, CDR1 MNHEY and CDR2 SMNVEV (reference sequence). CDR3 bases: TGTGCCTGCAGTTTGGGGATCCACAGGGGAGATACGCAGTATTTT. Amino acid sequence: CACSLGIHRGDTQYF.

This clone occurred a few times. The chain combines TRBV5-4 with TRBJ1-1; D remains ambiguous. Germline V CDR1 and CDR2: SGHNT, YYREEE (reference sequence). With 0 bases removed from V and 1 base from J, the gap between germline ends came to 4 bases. CDR3 length equals 13 residues. In nucleotides, the CDR3 is TGTGCCAGCAGCTTGGGAGGGAACACTGAAGCTTTCTTT. Translating gives CASSLGGNTEAFF.

The chain carries TRBV6-6 and TRBJ2-2; 7 bases align to TRBD1. V gave up 5 bases and J gave up 0 bases; unmatched junction bases: 0. The CDR3 is 14 amino acids. Germline CDR1 reads MNHNY; CDR2 reads SVGAGI (reference sequence). The DNA for the CDR3 is TGTGCCAGCAGTGGGACAGCGAACACCGGGGAGCTGTTTTTT. Amino acid sequence: CASSGTANTGELFF.

The gene calls are TRBV28 and TRBJ2-1, with TRBD2 identical over 9 bases. The J segment lost 4 bases and the V segment lost 8 bases, leaving 3 bases of the junction unmatched. Germline V gene sequence: CDR1 MDHEN, CDR2 SYDVKM. The CDR3 consists of 13 residues. Written as DNA, the CDR3 is TGTGCCAGCCTTAGCGGGAGATACAATGAGCAGTTCTTC. Its translation: CASLSGRYNEQFF.

This clone was counted once. V is TRBV6-4 and J is TRBJ2-7; 9 positions agree with TRBD1. Trimming removed 6 bases from V and 5 bases from J; junction bases left unmatched: 5. The CDR3 has 13 residues. CDR1 is MRHNA and CDR2 is SNTAGT in the germline V gene. CDR3: CASSTGTGNEQYF. The DNA for the CDR3 is TGTGCCAGCAGCACCGGGACAGGGAACGAGCAGTACTTC.

This rearrangement joins TRBV10-3 to TRBJ2-7, with 8 bases matching TRBD1. Germline lookup yields CDR1 ENHRY and CDR2 SYGVKD. This CDR3 spans 14 amino acids. V shed 3 bases and J 1 base; nucleotides not matched to a gene: 2. The CDR3 bases are TGTGCCATCAGTGACGGGACAGGTTCCTACGAGCAGTACTTC. Translation gives CAISDGTGSYEQYF.

The V and J genes are TRBV4-3 and TRBJ2-3; 8 bases are a match to TRBD1. This CDR3 region has 16 residues. CDR1 is LGHNA and CDR2 is YSLEER in the germline V gene. The trim removed 0 bases at V and 4 bases at J, leaving 6 bases unmatched. CDR3 sequence: CASSQDGAGGADTQYF. The CDR3 nucleotides read TGCGCCAGCAGCCAAGATGGGGCAGGGGGCGCAGATACGCAGTATTTT.

The rearrangement joins TRBV29-1 to TRBJ2-5, with 11 bases identical to TRBD2. Germline V gene data show CDR1 as SQVTM and CDR2 as ANQGSEA. The V segment lost 3 bases and the J segment 4 bases; nucleotides outside the gene matches: 4. The CDR3 length is 14 residues. The CDR3 protein is CSVDTSGRGETQYF. Written as DNA, the CDR3 is TGCAGCGTTGATACTAGCGGGAGAGGAGAGACCCAGTACTTC.

The chain recombines TRBV7-2 with TRBJ1-2; possible D gene TRBD1, 6 bases. In germline, CDR1 is SGHTA, CDR2 FQGNSA. CDR3 length: 14 residues. V shed 7 bases and J shed 4 bases, with 16 bases lying between them. CDR3 loop: CASTHFGQSYGYTF. CDR3 nucleotide sequence: TGTGCCAGCACCCACTTCGGACAGTCCTATGGCTACACCTTC.

The CDR3 coding sequence is TGCAGCGTTGTCCCTGACGGGAACTATGGCTACACCTTC. It encodes CSVVPDGNYGYTF. This chain links TRBV29-1 with TRBJ1-2; D unclear. Germline CDR1 and CDR2: SQVTM and ANQGSEA. The V gene lost 4 bases and the J gene lost 2 bases, with 11 bases spanning the gap. The CDR3 is 13 amino acids.